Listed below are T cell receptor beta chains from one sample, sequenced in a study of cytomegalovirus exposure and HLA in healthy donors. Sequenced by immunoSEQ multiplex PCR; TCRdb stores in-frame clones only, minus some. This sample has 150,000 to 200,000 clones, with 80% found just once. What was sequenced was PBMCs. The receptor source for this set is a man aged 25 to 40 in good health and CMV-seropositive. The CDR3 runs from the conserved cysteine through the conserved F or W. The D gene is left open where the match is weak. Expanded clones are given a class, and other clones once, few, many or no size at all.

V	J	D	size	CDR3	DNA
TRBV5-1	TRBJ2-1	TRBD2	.	CASSGIDSGADNEQFF	TGCGCCAGCAGCGGGATCGATAGCGGGGCCGACAATGAGCAGTTCTTC
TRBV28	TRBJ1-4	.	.	CASSQYRAATNEKLFF	TGTGCCAGCAGTCAGTACAGGGCAGCAACTAATGAAAAACTGTTTTTT
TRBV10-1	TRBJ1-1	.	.	CASSRDMGNTEAFF	TGCGCCAGCAGTCGCGACATGGGGAACACTGAAGCTTTCTTT
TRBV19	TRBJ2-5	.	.	CASSIGIAGQETQYF	TGTGCCAGTAGTATAGGGATAGCGGGACAGGAGACCCAGTACTTC
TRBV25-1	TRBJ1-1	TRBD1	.	CASSDDRGVTEAFF	TGTGCCAGCAGTGATGACAGGGGGGTAACTGAAGCTTTCTTT
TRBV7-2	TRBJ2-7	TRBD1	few	CASSLGQGVSYEQYF	TGTGCCAGCAGCCTGGGACAGGGAGTCTCCTACGAGCAGTACTTC
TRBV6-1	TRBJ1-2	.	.	CASSDRGANYGYTF	TGTGCCAGCAGTGACAGGGGAGCTAACTATGGCTACACCTTC
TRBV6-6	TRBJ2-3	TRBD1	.	CASSYRQGDTQYF	TGTGCCAGCAGTTACCGACAGGGGGATACGCAGTATTTT
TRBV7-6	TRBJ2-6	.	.	CASSLGHPKGLSGANVLTF	TGTGCCAGCAGCTTGGGACACCCAAAAGGCCTCTCTGGGGCCAACGTCCTGACTTTC
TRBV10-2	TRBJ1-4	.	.	CASSEGGEKLFF	TGCGCCAGCAGTGAAGGAGGTGAAAAACTGTTTTTT
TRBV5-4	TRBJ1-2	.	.	CAGLDAGMFYGYTF	TGTGCCGGGCTCGACGCAGGGATGTTCTATGGCTACACCTTC
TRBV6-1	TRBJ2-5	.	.	CASRASAQETQYF	TGTGCCAGCAGAGCTAGCGCCCAAGAGACCCAGTACTTC